A selection of T cell receptor beta chains follows, all from one sample in a study of T-cell reconstitution after alpha-beta-depleted transplantation in children. Using its own MiXCR run on the PCR reads, TCRdb lists one record per CDR3 protein. The table lists around 200,000 distinct CDR3 sequences, around a sixth of them singletons. The sample consisted of PBMCs, mostly from graft donor cells, taken 360 days after TCRalphabeta/CD19-depleted stem cell transplant. These TCRs come from a male patient between 2 and 15 years old who had a stem cell transplant for acute lymphoblastic leukemia, so the T cells may come from the graft donor. The CDR3 runs from the conserved cysteine through the conserved F or W. D genes are given only for firm matches. Clone size is shown for a subset of rows, as once, few, many or a class of expanded clone.

TRBV7-2	TRBJ1-5	.	.	TGTGCCAGCAGCTCTCGCCCCTCAAAAGATGAGCCCCAGCATTTT	CASSSRPSKDEPQHF
TRBV9	TRBJ2-1	TRBD2	few	TGTGCCAGCAGCGCGCTAAGCGGGGGGGCTGTTGATGAGCAGTTCTTC	CASSALSGGAVDEQFF
TRBV25-1	TRBJ1-6	.	many	TGTGCCAGCATCCCCAGCTCCTATAATTCACCCCTCCACTTT	CASIPSSYNSPLHF
TRBV5-1	TRBJ1-6	TRBD1	few	TGCGCCAGCAGACGGGACAGGGATGCTTCACCCCTCCACTTT	CASRRDRDASPLHF
TRBV7-6	TRBJ1-2	.	few	TGTGCCAGCAGCTTAGACTGGGGTAGTGGCTACACCTTC	CASSLDWGSGYTF
TRBV20-1	TRBJ2-5	TRBD2	.	TGCAGTGCTAGAGATCTCCAGTGGGCGGGGGGGCCAGAGACCCAGTACTTC	CSARDLQWAGGPETQYF
TRBV7-9	TRBJ2-7	TRBD1	few	TGTGCCAGCAGCCCACCACCGGACAGGGGGATGTCCTACGAGCAGTACTTC	CASSPPPDRGMSYEQYF
TRBV5-6	TRBJ2-7	TRBD1	few	TGTGCCAGCAGCTCGTTTCTGGACAGGGAATCCTACGAGCAGTACTTC	CASSSFLDRESYEQYF
TRBV5-1	TRBJ2-5	TRBD1	.	TGCGCCAGCTACACCGGGACAGGGGGCTTAGAGACCCAGTACTTC	CASYTGTGGLETQYF
TRBV29-1	TRBJ2-1	.	once	TGCAGCGTTGAAGCTTGGTTTCGTCGGGGTAGAGGGATAGGGCAGTTCTTC	CSVEAWFRRGRGIGQFF